What follows are 7 T cell receptor beta chains derived from one specimen sequenced in a study of blood T cell repertoires in COVID-19. TCRdb's copy holds only in-frame clones and misses some; the assay was immunoSEQ multiplex PCR. This sample has over 45,000 clones; roughly four fifths occur once, and the top ten carry more than 7.5%. Sample: peripheral blood. These receptors all stem from a woman aged 80 or older with acute or convalescent COVID-19.

This chain connects TRBV18 to TRBJ2-1; perhaps TRBD1 as D (7 bases). This CDR3 region has 15 residues. Germline lookup yields CDR1 KGHSH and CDR2 LQKENI. V lost 5 bases and J lost 4, with 15 bases in between. CDR3 DNA: TGTGCCAGCTCATCCACGGCGGGACAGTACAATGAGCAGTTCTTC. Translated, it gives CASSSTAGQYNEQFF.

CDR3 bases: TGTGCCAGCAGCCAAGATGCCGGCGGTGGCTACGAGCAGTACTTC. It is translated as CASSQDAGGGYEQYF. The chain is built from TRBV3-1 (or the pseudogene TRBV3-2) and TRBJ2-7; no clear D. This CDR3 contains 15 residues. Trimming shortened V by 0 bases and J by 3 bases, and 12 bases separated the two germline ends. Germline lookup yields CDR1 LGHDT and CDR2 YNNKEL (reference sequence).

The genes are TRBV7-3 and TRBJ1-1, with D unclear. Germline V gives CDR1 SGHTA, CDR2 FQGTGA. This CDR3 contains 13 residues. V dropped 5 bases and J dropped 9 bases, with 16 bases sitting between them. CDR3 nucleotides: TGTGCCAGCAGCCGAATCCAATCAGGAAAAGCTTTCTTT. Its translation is CASSRIQSGKAFF.

The chain is built from TRBV5-1 and TRBJ2-7, with 9 bases aligning to TRBD2. CDR1 is SGHRS, CDR2 YFSETQ, per germline. The CDR3 runs 15 residues. Trimming cost V 0 bases and J 2 bases; bases outside gene matches: 3. CDR3 amino acids: CASSLAASGTYEQYF. CDR3 DNA: TGCGCCAGCAGCTTGGCCGCTAGCGGGACCTACGAGCAGTACTTC.

This clone was counted a single time. The chain links TRBV30 to TRBJ1-1; TRBD1 aligns across 9 bases. The trim removed 2 bases at V and 1 base at J, leaving 5 bases unmatched. Germline CDR1 is GTSNPN and CDR2 is SVGIG (reference sequence). The CDR3 runs 15 residues. Here the CDR3 reads CAWSPGQGPNTEAFF. DNA for the CDR3: TGTGCCTGGAGTCCTGGACAGGGGCCGAACACTGAAGCTTTCTTT.

V and J are TRBV10-1 and TRBJ2-7; maybe TRBD2 (5 bases). The CDR3 is made up of 15 amino acids. Germline CDR1 and CDR2: WNHNN and SYGVQD (reference sequence). V was trimmed by 3 bases and J by 3 bases, leaving 15 bases between them. The CDR3 region is CASSDFGLMGYEQYF. The CDR3 region has the DNA TGCGCCAGCAGTGATTTCGGACTTATGGGCTACGAGCAGTACTTC.

CDR3 region: CASSLAGGAMNTGELFF. In DNA form, the CDR3 reads TGCGCCAGCAGCTTGGCCGGGGGAGCCATGAACACCGGGGAGCTGTTTTTT. The chain is built from TRBV5-1 and TRBJ2-2, with D perhaps TRBD2 (6 bases). The V gene's germline CDR1 is SGHRS and CDR2 YFSETQ. The CDR3 extends over 17 amino acids. Trimming stripped 0 bases from V and 1 base from J, with 13 bases between.